The clone carrying this TCR beta chain was counted a few times. Sequencing used immunoSEQ multiplex PCR; TCRdb keeps in-frame clones, though not all of them. The sample comprises 170,000 or so clones, roughly 90% of which are singletons, and around 6.5% rests with the top ten. The data were obtained in a study of blood T cell repertoires in COVID-19. Per germline, CDR1 LNHDA and CDR2 SQIVND (reference sequence). Trimming left V 9 bases short and J 6 bases short, with 18 bases between. The CDR3 runs to 14 residues. The genes are TRBV19 and TRBJ1-5; D is unclear. This receptor was obtained from a woman aged 50 to 65 who had recovered from COVID-19. Source material: PBMCs or T cells enriched from blood (not recorded which). CDR3 protein: CASKQNSEGQPQHF. CDR3 sequence (DNA): TGTGCCAGCAAACAAAATTCCGAGGGTCAGCCCCAGCATTTT.